These 9 T cell receptor beta chains share one sample of origin, sequenced in a study of PD-L1 blockade in urothelial cancer. Here immunoSEQ multiplex PCR was the method, and the copy in TCRdb shows in-frame clones only, minus some. Here the sample spans roughly 26,000 clones, 86% being singletons. This material consisted of PBMCs, taken around atezolizumab (anti-PD-L1) treatment. The receptors were gathered from a man aged 55-75 years with urothelial cancer.

Here the CDR3 reads CASSPLAAKSNEQFF. Here the CDR3 DNA reads TGTGCCAGCAGTCCGCTAGCGGCAAAGTCCAATGAGCAGTTCTTC. V and J are TRBV6-1 and TRBJ2-1; 7 nucleotides line up with TRBD2. This CDR3 contains 15 residues. The J segment lost 6 bases and the V segment lost 5 bases, leaving 10 bases of the junction unmatched. Germline lookup yields CDR1 MNHNS and CDR2 SASEGT.

This chain joins TRBV19 and TRBJ2-5, with D maybe TRBD1 (5 bases). The germline V and J ends were trimmed by 6 bases and 5 bases, with 13 bases remaining between them. This CDR3 contains 13 residues. Germline CDR1 is LNHDA and CDR2 is SQIVND (reference sequence). CDR3 sequence (DNA): TGTGCCAGTAGGGGGCAGGGTGTGGAGACCCAGTACTTC. This sequence encodes CASRGQGVETQYF.

This chain links TRBV25-1 with TRBJ2-5, with a tentative D call TRBD1 (5 bases). V was clipped by 4 bases and J by 2 bases, with 11 bases between them. This CDR3 spans 14 amino acids. The germline CDR1 and CDR2 sequences are MGHDK and SYGVNS. The CDR3 region has the DNA TGTGCCAGCAGTGGAGACCAGGGACAAGAGACCCAGTACTTC. This codes for CASSGDQGQETQYF.

The chain recombines TRBV27 with TRBJ1-5, with D perhaps matching TRBD1 (6 bases). This CDR3 contains 14 residues. Germline assignment: CDR1 MNHEY and CDR2 SMNVEV (reference sequence). V lost 7 bases and J lost 2, with 12 bases in between. As DNA, the CDR3 is TGTGCCAGCACAATCAGGGGTGGCAATCAGCCCCAGCATTTT. Translated: CASTIRGGNQPQHF.

The chain uses TRBV25-1 and TRBJ1-1; TRBD1 aligns across 7 bases. V trimming: 3 bases; J trimming: 0 bases; junction bases outside the gene matches: 7. CDR1 MGHDK and CDR2 SYGVNS come from the germline V gene. CDR3 size: 16 residues. CDR3 bases: TGTGCCAGCAGTGATCCGGGACAGAACATGAACACTGAAGCTTTCTTT. Translating it yields CASSDPGQNMNTEAFF.

J is TRBJ1-2 and V is TRBV5-6; no definite D call. V gave up 0 bases and J gave up 2 bases, with 8 bases separating them. In germline, CDR1 is SGHDT, CDR2 YYEEEE. The CDR3 totals 14 residues. The CDR3 nucleotides are TGTGCCAGCAGCTTGGTTCGGGGAAACTATGGCTACACCTTC. Translated, it gives CASSLVRGNYGYTF.

The rearrangement uses TRBV18 and TRBJ2-1; TRBD2 matches 8 bases. This CDR3 has 15 amino acids. Germline V gene lookup returns CDR1 KGHSH and CDR2 LQKENI. V lost 0 bases and J lost 5; bases outside the gene matches: 3. CDR3 DNA sequence: TGTGCCAGCTCACCACCTAGCGGGGCCAACAATGAGCAGTTCTTC. Translation: CASSPPSGANNEQFF.

The chain couples TRBV27 to TRBJ1-6; 7 nucleotides agree with TRBD1. The germline gives CDR1 MNHEY, CDR2 SMNVEV (reference sequence). V lost 3 bases, J lost 10 bases, and 18 bases stayed unmatched. CDR3 length: 18 residues. This chain's CDR3 is CASSFRRDSTNFGSPLHF. CDR3 nucleotide sequence: TGTGCCAGCAGTTTCCGCCGGGACAGTACCAATTTCGGGTCACCCCTCCACTTT.

The genes are TRBV28 and TRBJ1-2; D uncertain. Germline loops: CDR1 MDHEN, CDR2 SYDVKM. V was shortened by 3 bases and J by 8 bases, with 13 bases between the two germline ends. The length of the CDR3 is 13 residues. The CDR3 nucleotides are TGTGCCAGCAGTTTCGACACGGTGGAAGGCTACACCTTC. Translated, it gives CASSFDTVEGYTF.